The T cell receptor (beta chain) described here comes from a study of T cells after yellow fever vaccination. TCRdb itself ran the 5' RACE reads through MiXCR, one entry per CDR3 protein. The sample lists 200,000 to 300,000 distinct CDR3 sequences; roughly 3.5% were seen once. Whole-study results and caveats: The secondary response peaked faster, at day 5 versus 15, but was weaker. The bulk population could contribute abundant contaminating clonotypes to FACS-sorted repertoires.

This clonotype was found many times. No antigen is known for it. CDR1 and CDR2 (germline): LGHNA, YSLEER. Losses at the gene ends were 0 bases for V and 4 bases for J; bases not matched to a gene: 1. The CDR3 runs to 14 residues. This rearrangement joins TRBV4-3 to TRBJ2-3; TRBD1 matches at 7 bases. The clonotype comes from a man between 18 and 29 years old who received the YFV17D yellow fever vaccine. The sample was PBMCs, taken 15 days after the yellow fever booster vaccination. Written as DNA, the CDR3 is TGCGCCAGCAGCCAAGAAGACAGGGCAGATACGCAGTATTTT. Protein product: CASSQEDRADTQYF.